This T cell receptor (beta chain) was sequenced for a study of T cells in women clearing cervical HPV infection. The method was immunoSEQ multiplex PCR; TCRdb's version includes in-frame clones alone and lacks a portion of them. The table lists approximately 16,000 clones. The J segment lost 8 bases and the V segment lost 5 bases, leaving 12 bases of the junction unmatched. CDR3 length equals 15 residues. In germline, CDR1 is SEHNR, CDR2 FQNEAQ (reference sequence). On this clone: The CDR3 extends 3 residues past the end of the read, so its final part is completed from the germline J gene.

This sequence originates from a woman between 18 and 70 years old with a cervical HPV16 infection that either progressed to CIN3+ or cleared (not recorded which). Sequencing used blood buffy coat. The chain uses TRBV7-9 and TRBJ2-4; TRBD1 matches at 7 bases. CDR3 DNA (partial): TGTGCCAGCAGCCTCTGGGACAGAAATAAGGACATT. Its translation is CASSLWDRNKDI. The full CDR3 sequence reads CASSLWDRNKDIQYF.